These 27 T cell receptor beta chains came from one sample sequenced in a study of STAT3 mutations in large granular lymphocyte leukemia. Findings of the study overall: Every T-cell large granular lymphocyte leukemia patient had at least one immunodominant TCR beta clonotype.

These TCRs are of unknown antigen specificity. Some clones are missing from TCRdb's copy, which holds only in-frame ones; the method was immunoSEQ multiplex PCR. This sample has roughly 17,000 clones, with approximately 90% found just once. The sequencing input was peripheral blood mononuclear cells. These receptors all stem from a man aged 60 to 69 with T-cell large granular lymphocyte leukemia. Some clones in this sample may be carry-over from other donors' samples.

This chain uses TRBV7-9 with TRBJ2-1, with D possibly being TRBD2 (5 bases). Germline V gene lookup returns CDR1 SEHNR and CDR2 FQNEAQ (reference sequence). With 5 bases removed from V and 2 bases from J, the gap between germline ends came to 22 bases. This CDR3 has 18 residues. The CDR3, as DNA: TGTGCCAGCAGCCCAAAAATGAGGCTAGCTACTCCCTACAATGAGCAGTTCTTC. Translation gives CASSPKMRLATPYNEQFF.

The chain employs TRBV7-3 and TRBJ2-7, with 8 bases lining up with TRBD1. Germline CDR1 is SGHTA and CDR2 is FQGTGA. The V segment lost 5 bases and the J segment 2 bases; nucleotides outside the gene matches: 5. CDR3 size: 14 residues. Here the CDR3 DNA reads TGTGCCAGCAGCCCTACAGGGGGAGCCTACGAGCAGTACTTC. Translating gives CASSPTGGAYEQYF.

This rearrangement joins TRBV5-1 to TRBJ2-3, with 8 bases aligning to TRBD2. Per the germline V gene, CDR1 is SGHRS and CDR2 is YFSETQ. The CDR3 is 17 amino acids. Trimming took 1 base from V and 6 from J; bases not matched to a gene: 13. This chain's CDR3 is CASSLIPGGPPDDTQYF. DNA for the CDR3: TGCGCCAGCAGCTTGATTCCGGGAGGGCCTCCCGACGATACGCAGTATTTT.

V gene TRBV19 combines with J gene TRBJ2-7, with 8 bases lining up with TRBD2. From germline, CDR1 is LNHDA and CDR2 SQIVND (reference sequence). The junction had 6 bases not matched to a gene; V was cut back by 4 bases and J by 4 bases. The length of the CDR3 is 14 residues. CDR3: CASSRSGSLYEQYF. DNA for the CDR3: TGTGCCAGTAGTAGGAGCGGGAGCCTATACGAGCAGTACTTC.

This chain joins TRBV7-2 and TRBJ2-5; no clear D. Trimming pared 1 base from V and 4 bases from J, leaving 7 bases between. This CDR3 is built from 13 residues. The germline V gene encodes CDR1 SGHTA and CDR2 FQGNSA. The CDR3 nucleotides are TGTGCCAGCAGCTTAGAACCCGCAGAGACCCAGTACTTC. Protein product: CASSLEPAETQYF.

The CDR3 nucleotides read TGTGCCTGGAGTACCACAGATACGCAGTATTTT. This codes for CAWSTTDTQYF. V is TRBV30 and J is TRBJ2-3; no reliable D call. V was pared by 2 bases and J by 2 bases, with 2 bases between. The CDR3 contains 11 residues. The germline V gene has CDR1 GTSNPN and CDR2 SVGIG (reference sequence).

The V and J genes are TRBV19 and TRBJ2-3; D unclear. The CDR3 is 14 residues long. Germline V gene data show CDR1 as LNHDA and CDR2 as SQIVND (reference sequence). V lost 3 bases, J lost 0 bases, and 7 bases lay in between. The CDR3 DNA reads as TGTGCCAGTAGTATTCAGGAGAGCACAGATACGCAGTATTTT. Amino acids: CASSIQESTDTQYF.

The CDR3 region is CASRTEAHSNQPQHF. The CDR3 coding sequence is TGTGCCAGCCGGACAGAGGCACATAGCAATCAGCCCCAGCATTTT. The chain recombines TRBV6-1 with TRBJ1-5; TRBD1 might be the D (6 bases). Trimming left V 8 bases short and J 0 bases short, with 14 bases between. This CDR3 comprises 15 residues. Germline V gene data show CDR1 as MNHNS and CDR2 as SASEGT.

The chain carries TRBV11-2 and TRBJ2-5, with 10 bases identical to TRBD2. The V and J ends lost 1 base and 1 base, in that order; junction bases with no gene match: 12. The germline V gene has CDR1 SGHAT and CDR2 FQNNGV. CDR3 length equals 19 residues. This CDR3 reads CASSLGRTAGGRLQETQYF. CDR3 DNA: TGTGCCAGCAGCTTAGGCCGGACAGCGGGAGGGCGGCTCCAAGAGACCCAGTACTTC.

Only one count was recorded for this clone. The chain couples TRBV13 to TRBJ2-1; possibly TRBD2 for D (7 bases). V was clipped by 5 bases and J by 8 bases, with 19 bases between them. From germline, CDR1 is PRHDT and CDR2 FYEKMQ (reference sequence). The CDR3 extends over 15 amino acids. DNA of the CDR3: TGTGCCAGCAGCGGCGCGCTAGCGGAGGGGGATGAGCAGTTCTTC. Protein: CASSGALAEGDEQFF.

This rearrangement joins TRBV28 to TRBJ2-1; D not resolved. The V and J ends lost 4 bases and 14 bases respectively, with 21 bases between them. This CDR3 has 14 amino acids. From germline, CDR1 is MDHEN and CDR2 SYDVKM. The CDR3: CASSSPSPGPGEFF. The CDR3, as DNA: TGTGCCAGCAGTTCCCCCTCGCCGGGTCCTGGGGAGTTCTTC.

The chain uses TRBV19 and TRBJ2-1, with 7 bases aligning to TRBD2. Germline loops: CDR1 LNHDA, CDR2 SQIVND (reference sequence). The J segment lost 10 bases and the V segment lost 4 bases, leaving 10 bases of the junction unmatched. This CDR3 contains 14 residues. The CDR3 DNA sequence: TGTGCCAGTAGTACCACGCGGGAGACCCCCGAGCAGTTCTTC. The encoded protein is CASSTTRETPEQFF.

The gene calls are TRBV30 and TRBJ2-7; D perhaps matches TRBD2 (5 bases). CDR1 GTSNPN and CDR2 SVGIG come from the germline V gene (reference sequence). The V end lost 5 bases, the J end lost 5 bases, and 10 bases lay between the germline ends. The CDR3 is made up of 11 amino acids. The CDR3, as DNA: TGTGCCTGGGGAGGCAGTCACGAGCAGTACTTC. Protein product: CAWGGSHEQYF.

The chain carries TRBV9 and TRBJ2-1, with a weak D call TRBD1 (7 bases). The CDR3 has 16 residues. V was pared by 3 bases and J by 6 bases, with 19 bases between. Germline V CDR1 and CDR2: SGDLS, YYNGEE. This CDR3 is CASSARGDNSGNEQFF. The CDR3 DNA reads TGTGCCAGCAGCGCCAGGGGGGACAACAGCGGCAATGAGCAGTTCTTC.

The chain joins TRBV30 to TRBJ2-4, with no clear D. The germline V gene encodes CDR1 GTSNPN and CDR2 SVGIG (reference sequence). The CDR3 has 12 amino acids. Trimming stripped 1 base from V and 7 bases from J, with 8 bases between. CDR3 loop: CAWSAGLNIQYF. The CDR3, as DNA: TGTGCCTGGAGTGCGGGTTTGAACATTCAGTACTTC.

This clone was seen a single time. V and J are TRBV7-9 and TRBJ2-7; D is possibly TRBD1 (6 bases). Germline lookup yields CDR1 SEHNR and CDR2 FQNEAQ (reference sequence). The CDR3 runs to 12 residues. V was pared by 9 bases and J by 6 bases, with 15 bases between. CDR3 residues: CARAGATGEQYF. DNA for the CDR3: TGTGCCAGGGCGGGTGCGACAGGCGAGCAGTACTTC.

The chain employs TRBV27 and TRBJ2-2; D is undetermined. The germline V gene encodes CDR1 MNHEY and CDR2 SMNVEV (reference sequence). Trimming pared 1 base from V and 3 bases from J, leaving 12 bases between. The CDR3 extends over 16 amino acids. The DNA of the CDR3 is TGTGCCAGCAGTTTATTCGGAAGTGTGGACACCGGGGAGCTGTTTTTT. It specifies CASSLFGSVDTGELFF.

The rearrangement uses TRBV28 and TRBJ1-2, with D unresolved. Between the trimmed V and J ends, which lost 8 bases and 7 bases, there was a span of 14 bases. Germline V gene sequence: CDR1 MDHEN, CDR2 SYDVKM. This CDR3 has 12 amino acids. The CDR3 is CASFLPPSGYTF. CDR3 DNA sequence: TGTGCCAGCTTTTTACCCCCTAGTGGCTACACCTTC.

V and J are TRBV27 and TRBJ2-1, with D maybe TRBD2 (6 bases). Germline lookup yields CDR1 MNHEY and CDR2 SMNVEV (reference sequence). The CDR3 runs 13 residues. CDR3 loop: CEARGASVTEQFF. In DNA form, the CDR3 reads TGTGAGGCTCGCGGAGCTAGCGTCACTGAGCAGTTCTTC.

The CDR3 reads CASSESGPWQYGYTF. The CDR3 bases are TGTGCCAGCAGTGAAAGTGGACCGTGGCAGTATGGCTACACCTTC. The gene calls are TRBV6-1 and TRBJ1-2; D not resolved. Germline V gene data show CDR1 as MNHNS and CDR2 as SASEGT. CDR3 size: 15 residues. The V end lost 2 bases, the J end lost 5 bases, and 15 bases lay between the germline ends.

This clone was detected a few times. The genes are TRBV10-3 and TRBJ1-2; 8 positions match TRBD1. Germline assignment: CDR1 ENHRY and CDR2 SYGVKD. The CDR3 is made up of 15 amino acids. J lost 4 bases, V lost 0 bases, and 4 bases had no gene match. CDR3 amino acids: CAISESTGEGYGYTF. CDR3 nucleotide sequence: TGTGCCATCAGTGAGTCGACAGGGGAAGGCTATGGCTACACCTTC.

The chain has TRBV5-1 and TRBJ1-2, with D perhaps TRBD1 (5 bases). Germline CDR1 reads SGHRS; CDR2 reads YFSETQ. This CDR3 region has 15 residues. The V and J ends lost 4 bases and 4 bases respectively, with 17 bases between them. The CDR3 region has the DNA TGCGCCAGCAGCGATCCCGGGACTTATCTCTATGGCTACACCTTC. Translated: CASSDPGTYLYGYTF.

This sequence joins TRBV7-3 and TRBJ2-7; TRBD2 aligns across 9 bases. Germline V gene sequence: CDR1 SGHTA, CDR2 FQGTGA. The CDR3 length is 13 residues. The V segment lost 2 bases and the J segment 12 bases; nucleotides outside the gene matches: 8. The CDR3 DNA reads as TGTGCCAGCAGCTTAGGGGGTAGCGGGAGACGGTACTTC. This translates into CASSLGGSGRRYF.

This sequence joins TRBV18 and TRBJ1-4, with D possibly being TRBD1 (5 bases). The V and J ends lost 3 bases and 3 bases respectively, with 11 bases between them. Germline-derived CDR1 and CDR2 are KGHSH and LQKENI. This CDR3 is 15 amino acids long. The CDR3 loop is CASSPRGDPNEKLFF. In DNA form, the CDR3 reads TGTGCCAGCTCACCCCGGGGGGACCCTAATGAAAAACTGTTTTTT.

CDR3: CASSQEGGGNQPQHF. The CDR3 DNA follows: TGTGCCAGCAGCCAAGAGGGAGGAGGGAATCAGCCCCAGCATTTT. The V call is TRBV4-2, the J call TRBJ1-5; unclear D gene. V was trimmed by 0 bases and J by 4 bases, leaving 10 bases between them. Per the germline V gene, CDR1 is LGHNA and CDR2 is YNFKEQ. The CDR3 runs 15 residues.

This chain uses TRBV28 with TRBJ2-5; D might be TRBD2 (5 bases). Between the trimmed V and J ends, which lost 6 bases and 3 bases, there was a span of 23 bases. The CDR3 is 17 residues long. Germline V gene sequence: CDR1 MDHEN, CDR2 SYDVKM. The CDR3 region has the DNA TGTGCCAGCAGCCCCCAAGAGAACGGGGTCGGGGAAGAGACCCAGTACTTC. This encodes CASSPQENGVGEETQYF. The entire variable domain, with the rest obtained from reference TRBV28 and TRBJ2-5, is as follows: DVKVTQSSRYLVKRTGEKVFLECVQDMDHENMFWYRQDPGLGLRLIYFSYDVKMKEKGDIPEGYSVSREKKERFSLILESASTNQTSMYLCASSPQENGVGEETQYFGPGTRLLVL.

The CDR3 region is CSVVTVGEQYF. CDR3 nucleotides: TGCAGCGTTGTAACGGTGGGTGAGCAGTACTTC. The chain is built from TRBV29-1 and TRBJ2-7, with D unresolved. Looked up from germline, CDR1 is SQVTM and CDR2 is ANQGSEA. Trimming stripped 4 bases from V and 7 bases from J, with 11 bases between. This CDR3 comprises 11 residues.